This T cell receptor (beta chain) stems from a study of cytomegalovirus exposure and HLA in healthy donors. Across the study: A data release that came early held tens of millions of unique TCRs from HLA-typed donors.

Trimming cost V 6 bases and J 5 bases; bases outside gene matches: 8. Germline CDR1 is SQVTM and CDR2 is ANQGSEA. This CDR3 has 14 residues. This PCR relied on a set of 60 Vbeta primers and 13 Jbeta primers. Measured with immunoSEQ multiplex PCR; TCRdb has only the in-frame clones, and not every one. This sample has 100,000 or so clones, with about three quarters found just once. Worth noting for this clone: Antigen unknown.

General study results and limits: Most of the TCR beta V segments (in an earlier analysis) were productive either about 87% or about 30% of the time. There were some public TCRs occurring in many donors, but most TCR sequences were rare.

The chain has TRBV29-1 and TRBJ2-2, with 8 bases that match TRBD2. Sequenced input: PBMCs. The receptor was derived from a woman in her thirties or forties in good health and CMV-seropositive. CDR3 loop: CSVLAGTGTGELFF. CDR3 nucleotides: TGCAGCGTCTTAGCGGGGACGGGGACCGGGGAGCTGTTTTTT.